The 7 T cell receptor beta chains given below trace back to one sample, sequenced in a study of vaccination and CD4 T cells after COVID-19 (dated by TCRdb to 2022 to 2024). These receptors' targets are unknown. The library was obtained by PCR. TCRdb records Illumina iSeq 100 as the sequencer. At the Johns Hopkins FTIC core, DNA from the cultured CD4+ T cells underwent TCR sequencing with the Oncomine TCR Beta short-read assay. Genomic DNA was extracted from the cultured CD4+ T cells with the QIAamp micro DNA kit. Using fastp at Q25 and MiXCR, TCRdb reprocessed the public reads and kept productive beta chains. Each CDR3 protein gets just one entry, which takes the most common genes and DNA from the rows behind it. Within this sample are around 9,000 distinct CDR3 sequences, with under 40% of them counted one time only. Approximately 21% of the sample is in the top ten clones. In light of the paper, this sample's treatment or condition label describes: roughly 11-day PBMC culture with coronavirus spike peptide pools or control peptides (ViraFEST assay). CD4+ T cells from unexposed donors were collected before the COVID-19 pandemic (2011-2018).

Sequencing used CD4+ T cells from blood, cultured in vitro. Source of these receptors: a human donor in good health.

The CDR3 DNA reads TGTGCCAGCAGCCCCTTAGCGGGAGGGCATGAGCAGTTCTTC. This encodes CASSPLAGGHEQFF. This chain joins TRBV7-3 and TRBJ2-1; 11 bases line up with TRBD2. Trimming removed 5 bases from V and 8 bases from J; junction bases left unmatched: 5. CDR1 SGHTA and CDR2 FQGTGA come from the germline V gene. The CDR3 is made up of 14 amino acids.

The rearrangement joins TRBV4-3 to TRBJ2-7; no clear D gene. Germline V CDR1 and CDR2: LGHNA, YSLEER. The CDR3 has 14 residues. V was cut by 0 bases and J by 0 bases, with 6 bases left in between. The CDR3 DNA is TGCGCCAGCAGCCAAGAATTCAACTCCTACGAGCAGTACTTC. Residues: CASSQEFNSYEQYF.

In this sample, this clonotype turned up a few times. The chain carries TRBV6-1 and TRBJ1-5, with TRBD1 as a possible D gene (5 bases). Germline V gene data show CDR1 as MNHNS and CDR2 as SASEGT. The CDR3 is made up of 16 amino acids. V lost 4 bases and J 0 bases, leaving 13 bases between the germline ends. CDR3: CASSARQWDSNQPQHF. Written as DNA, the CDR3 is TGTGCCAGCAGTGCCCGACAGTGGGATAGCAATCAGCCCCAGCATTTT.

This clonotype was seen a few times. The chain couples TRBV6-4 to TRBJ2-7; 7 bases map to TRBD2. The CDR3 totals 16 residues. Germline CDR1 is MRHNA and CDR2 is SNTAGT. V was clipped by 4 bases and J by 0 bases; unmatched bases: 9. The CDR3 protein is CASSVPKRGYSYEQYF. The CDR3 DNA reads TGTGCCAGCAGTGTGCCCAAGCGGGGTTACTCCTACGAGCAGTACTTC.

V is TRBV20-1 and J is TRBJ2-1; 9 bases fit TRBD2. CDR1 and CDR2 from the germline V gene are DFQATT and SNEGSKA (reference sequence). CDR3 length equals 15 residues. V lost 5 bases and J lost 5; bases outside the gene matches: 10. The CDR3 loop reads CSAQFISGSNNEQFF. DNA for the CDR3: TGCAGTGCTCAGTTTATTAGCGGGAGTAACAATGAGCAGTTCTTC.

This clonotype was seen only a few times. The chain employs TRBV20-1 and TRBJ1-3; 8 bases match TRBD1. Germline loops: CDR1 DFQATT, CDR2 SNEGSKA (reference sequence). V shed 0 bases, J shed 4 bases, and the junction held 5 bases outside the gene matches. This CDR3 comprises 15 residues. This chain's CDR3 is CSARDRTGSGNTIYF. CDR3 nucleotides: TGCAGTGCTAGAGATCGGACAGGGAGCGGAAACACCATATATTTT.

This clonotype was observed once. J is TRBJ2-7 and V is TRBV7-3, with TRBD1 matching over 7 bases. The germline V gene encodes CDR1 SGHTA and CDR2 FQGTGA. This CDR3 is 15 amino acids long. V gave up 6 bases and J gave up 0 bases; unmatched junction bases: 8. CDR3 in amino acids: CASSKTGAGSYEQYF. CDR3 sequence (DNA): TGTGCCAGCAGTAAAACAGGGGCCGGCTCCTACGAGCAGTACTTC. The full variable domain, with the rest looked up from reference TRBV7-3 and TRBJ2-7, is GAGVSQTPSNKVTEKGKYVELRCDPISGHTALYWYRQSLGQGPEFLIYFQGTGAADDSGLPNDRFFAVRPEGSVSTLKIQRTERGDSAVYLCASSKTGAGSYEQYFGPGTRLTVT.